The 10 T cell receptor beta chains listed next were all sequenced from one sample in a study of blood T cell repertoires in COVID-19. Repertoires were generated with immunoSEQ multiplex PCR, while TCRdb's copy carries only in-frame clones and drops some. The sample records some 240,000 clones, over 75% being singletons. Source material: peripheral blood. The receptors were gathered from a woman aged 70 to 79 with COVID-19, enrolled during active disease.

CDR3 coding DNA: TGTGCCAGCTCACCAACCGGCGGAGGGTCACCCCTCCACTTT. This gives the protein CASSPTGGGSPLHF. The chain joins TRBV18 to TRBJ1-6; no reliable D call. Trimming stripped 2 bases from V and 10 bases from J, with 12 bases between. The CDR3 contains 14 residues. Germline CDR1 and CDR2: KGHSH and LQKENI.

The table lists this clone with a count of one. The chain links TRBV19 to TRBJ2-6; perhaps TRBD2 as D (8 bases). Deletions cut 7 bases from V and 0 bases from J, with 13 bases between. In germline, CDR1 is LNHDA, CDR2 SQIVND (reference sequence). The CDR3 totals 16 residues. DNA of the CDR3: TGTGCCAGTACCGGGGGGGACAGCTCTGGGGCCAACGTCCTGACTTTC. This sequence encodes CASTGGDSSGANVLTF. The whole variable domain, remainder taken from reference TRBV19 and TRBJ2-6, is DGGITQSPKYLFRKEGQNVTLSCEQNLNHDAMYWYRQDPGQGLRLIYYSQIVNDFQKGDIAEGYSVSREKKESFPLTVTSAQKNPTAFYLCASTGGDSSGANVLTFGAGSRLTVL.

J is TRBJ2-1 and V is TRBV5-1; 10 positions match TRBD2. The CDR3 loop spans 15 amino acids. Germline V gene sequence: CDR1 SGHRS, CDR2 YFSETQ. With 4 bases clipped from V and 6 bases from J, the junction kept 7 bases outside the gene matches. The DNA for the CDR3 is TGCGCCAGCAGCACCCGACTAGCGGGTATCAATGAGCAGTTCTTC. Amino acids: CASSTRLAGINEQFF. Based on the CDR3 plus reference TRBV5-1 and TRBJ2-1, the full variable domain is KAGVTQTPRYLIKTRGQQVTLSCSPISGHRSVSWYQQTPGQGLQFLFEYFSETQRNKGNFPGRFSGRQFSNSRSEMNVSTLELGDSALYLCASSTRLAGINEQFFGPGTRLTVL.

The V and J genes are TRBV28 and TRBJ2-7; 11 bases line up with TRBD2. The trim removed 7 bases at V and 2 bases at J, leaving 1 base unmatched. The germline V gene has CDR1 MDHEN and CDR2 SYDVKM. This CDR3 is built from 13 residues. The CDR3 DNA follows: TGTGCCAGCAAACTAGCGGGAGCCTACGAGCAGTACTTC. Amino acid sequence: CASKLAGAYEQYF.

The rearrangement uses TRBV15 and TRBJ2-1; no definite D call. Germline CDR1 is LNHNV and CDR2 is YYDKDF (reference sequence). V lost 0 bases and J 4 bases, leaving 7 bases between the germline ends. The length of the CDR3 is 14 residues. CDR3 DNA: TGTGCCACCAGCAGAGATATTCTTTACAATGAGCAGTTCTTC. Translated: CATSRDILYNEQFF.

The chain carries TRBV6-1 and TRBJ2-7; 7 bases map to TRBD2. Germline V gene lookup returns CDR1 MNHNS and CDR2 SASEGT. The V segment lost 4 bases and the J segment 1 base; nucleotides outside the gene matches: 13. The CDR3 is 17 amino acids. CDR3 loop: CASSVSTSPQTSYEQYF. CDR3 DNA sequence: TGTGCCAGCAGTGTGTCGACTAGCCCACAAACATCCTACGAGCAGTACTTC.

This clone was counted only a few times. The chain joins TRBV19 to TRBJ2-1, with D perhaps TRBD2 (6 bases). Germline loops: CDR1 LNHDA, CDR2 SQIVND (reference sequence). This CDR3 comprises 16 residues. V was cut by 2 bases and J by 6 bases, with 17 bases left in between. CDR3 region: CASSIIFGGVGNEQFF. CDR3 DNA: TGTGCCAGTAGTATAATTTTTGGCGGGGTCGGCAATGAGCAGTTCTTC.

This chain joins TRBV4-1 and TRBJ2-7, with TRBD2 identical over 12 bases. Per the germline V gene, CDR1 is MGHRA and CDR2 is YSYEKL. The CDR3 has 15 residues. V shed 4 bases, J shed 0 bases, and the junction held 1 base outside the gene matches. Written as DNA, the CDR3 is TGCGCCAGCAGCCCTAGCGGGAGGGGCTCCTACGAGCAGTACTTC. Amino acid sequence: CASSPSGRGSYEQYF.

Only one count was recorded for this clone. Written as DNA, the CDR3 is TGCGCCAGCAGCTTTCAGGGACAGGGGGTCACTGAAGCTTTCTTT. Its protein product is CASSFQGQGVTEAFF. The J gene is TRBJ1-1, the V gene TRBV5-1; TRBD1 agrees at 11 bases. The V segment lost 2 bases and the J segment 4 bases; nucleotides outside the gene matches: 4. Germline V CDR1 and CDR2: SGHRS, YFSETQ. This CDR3 region has 15 residues.

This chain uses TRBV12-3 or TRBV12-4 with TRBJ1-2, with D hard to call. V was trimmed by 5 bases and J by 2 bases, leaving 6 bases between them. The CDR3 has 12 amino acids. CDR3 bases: TGTGCCAGCAGTGCACAGAACTATGGCTACACCTTC. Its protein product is CASSAQNYGYTF.